These 16 T cell receptor beta chains were sequenced from one sample in a study of cytomegalovirus exposure and HLA in healthy donors (dated by TCRdb to the late 2010s). Receptor amplification or capture employed the immunoSEQ multiplex PCR assay. For the multiplex PCR, a mixture combining 60 forward primers for TCR Vbeta segments and 13 reverse primers for TCR Jbeta segments was used. TCRdb limited this immuneACCESS table to in-frame rearrangements with V and J called. A share of clones is missing; checked studies link under half to unresolved V genes, and the rest is unexplained. The sample table lists 150,000 to 200,000 clones, about 84% of them with a count of one. Of the sample, 11% to 15% is held by the ten largest clones. Sample: PBMCs. The source of these receptors is a woman in her thirties in good health and CMV-seropositive.

This clone was detected only a few times. The chain has TRBV2 and TRBJ2-3; a possible D gene is TRBD1 (6 bases). The CDR3 runs to 15 residues. Trimming shortened V by 5 bases and J by 7 bases, and 19 bases separated the two germline ends. The germline V gene has CDR1 SNHLY and CDR2 FYNNEI. CDR3 loop: CASSPRGHNQNTQYF. CDR3 nucleotides: TGTGCCAGCAGTCCCCGGGGACATAACCAAAATACGCAGTATTTT.

This clone was detected only once. The chain employs TRBV21-1 and TRBJ1-5. TRBV21-1 is a pseudogene. This CDR3 comprises 17 residues. Written as DNA, the CDR3 is TGTGCCAGCAGCAGCAGAGGGAGTCTATATAGCAATCAGCCCCAGCATTTT. Translated, it gives CASSSRGSLYSNQPQHF.

The chain employs TRBV5-5 and TRBJ1-3; D call uncertain. The CDR3 spans 14 residues. The V gene lost 4 bases and the J gene lost 4 bases, with 12 bases spanning the gap. Per the germline V gene, CDR1 is SGHKS and CDR2 is YYEKEE (reference sequence). Here the CDR3 DNA reads TGTGCCAGCAGCCTTCTGGGCGCCGGAAACACCATATATTTT. It yields the protein CASSLLGAGNTIYF.

The rearrangement links TRBV5-1 to TRBJ2-1, with a weak D call TRBD2 (5 bases). V lost 4 bases to trimming and J lost 0 bases, with 14 bases between them. Germline V gene sequence: CDR1 SGHRS, CDR2 YFSETQ. This CDR3 comprises 16 residues. The CDR3 region is CASSASTRFSYNEQFF. CDR3 DNA: TGCGCCAGCAGCGCGTCCACTAGGTTCTCCTACAATGAGCAGTTCTTC.

This sequence joins TRBV27 and TRBJ2-3; D gene uncertain. Trimming took 4 bases from V and 6 from J, leaving 17 bases between them. The germline CDR1 and CDR2 sequences are MNHEY and SMNVEV (reference sequence). The CDR3 consists of 15 residues. The CDR3 sequence: CASSSTLLKLDTQYF. CDR3 in DNA: TGTGCCAGCAGTTCTACCTTACTAAAGCTGGATACGCAGTATTTT.

The chain joins TRBV7-9 to TRBJ1-3; the match to TRBD1 covers 11 bases. From germline, CDR1 is SEHNR and CDR2 FQNEAQ (reference sequence). V was pared by 5 bases and J by 3 bases, with 6 bases of the junction left unmatched. CDR3 length: 16 amino acids. The CDR3 DNA reads TGTGCCAGCAGCCCGGCCGGGACAGGGGGTGGAAACACCATATATTTT. This encodes CASSPAGTGGGNTIYF.

The rearrangement joins TRBV29-1 to TRBJ2-5; no definite D call. Per germline, CDR1 SQVTM and CDR2 ANQGSEA. The CDR3 is 13 amino acids. With 3 bases removed from V and 1 base from J, the gap between germline ends came to 9 bases. CDR3 region: CSVERGTQETQYF. As DNA, the CDR3 is TGCAGCGTTGAGCGCGGCACCCAAGAGACCCAGTACTTC.

This clone has only one observation. J is TRBJ1-2 and V is TRBV28, with 10 positions matching TRBD1. This CDR3 region has 14 residues. The germline V gene encodes CDR1 MDHEN and CDR2 SYDVKM. Unmatched junction bases numbered 8, after V lost 5 bases and J lost 8 bases. This chain's CDR3 is CASSTGDRGDGYTF. The CDR3, as DNA: TGTGCCAGCAGTACAGGGGACAGGGGTGACGGCTACACCTTC.

The V call is TRBV27, the J call TRBJ1-2; D is perhaps TRBD1 (5 bases). CDR1 and CDR2 from the germline V gene are MNHEY and SMNVEV (reference sequence). Trimming shortened V by 7 bases and J by 4 bases, and 22 bases separated the two germline ends. The CDR3 extends over 16 amino acids. CDR3 residues: CASTLSGGGGIYGYTF. Written as DNA, the CDR3 is TGTGCCAGCACCCTCTCGGGGGGGGGAGGCATCTATGGCTACACCTTC.

Concerning this clone: Compared with germline, one end of the junction differs, possibly owing to a read error. This chain uses TRBV7-9 with TRBJ2-5, with TRBD2 matching over 7 bases. The germline V gene encodes CDR1 SEHNR and CDR2 FQNEAQ (reference sequence). This CDR3 contains 15 residues. CDR3 bases: TGTTCCAGCAGCTTAGTGGGCGGGAGCTGGGAGACCCAGTACTTC. Translating gives CSSSLVGGSWETQYF. Variable domain in full (rest from reference TRBV7-9 and TRBJ2-5): DTGVSQNPRHKITKRGQNVTFRCDPISEHNRLYWYRQTLGQGPEFLTYFQNEAQLEKSRLLSDRFSAERPKGSFSTLEIQRTEQGDSAMYLCSSSLVGGSWETQYFGPGTRLLVL.

The V gene is TRBV6-1, the J gene TRBJ2-7, with 7 bases aligning to TRBD1. Germline trimming cut 7 bases from V and 0 bases from J; bases unmatched to any gene: 6. CDR3 length equals 14 residues. From germline, CDR1 is MNHNS and CDR2 SASEGT. The CDR3 region has the DNA TGTGCCAGCACCCCAGACAGGGTCTCCTACGAGCAGTACTTC. This translates into CASTPDRVSYEQYF.

The chain is built from TRBV7-2 and TRBJ1-2; D ambiguous. The CDR3 sequence is 14 residues long. Germline V gene sequence: CDR1 SGHTA, CDR2 FQGNSA. V gave up 1 base and J gave up 5 bases, with 11 bases separating them. The DNA of the CDR3 is TGTGCCAGCAGCTTAGTTCTGGGCTCTTATGGCTACACCTTC. This codes for CASSLVLGSYGYTF.

The chain is built from TRBV28 and TRBJ2-5; 7 bases fit TRBD2. In germline, CDR1 is MDHEN, CDR2 SYDVKM. CDR3 length: 16 residues. V dropped 2 bases and J dropped 6; count of bases not matched to a gene: 12. The CDR3 spells CASSLPSVGRGKTQYF. The CDR3 nucleotides read TGTGCCAGCAGTTTACCTTCGGTGGGGCGGGGGAAGACCCAGTACTTC.

The V and J genes are TRBV4-1 and TRBJ2-1; TRBD2 might be the D (5 bases). The CDR3 spans 14 residues. Trimming took 1 base from V and 6 from J, leaving 10 bases between them. CDR1 MGHRA and CDR2 YSYEKL come from the germline V gene. The CDR3 coding sequence is TGCGCCAGCAGCCAAGGCACGGGGATCAATGAGCAGTTCTTC. It yields the protein CASSQGTGINEQFF.

The V call is TRBV5-1, the J call TRBJ2-3; 10 positions agree with TRBD2. The V gene's germline CDR1 is SGHRS and CDR2 YFSETQ. The V and J ends lost 4 bases and 5 bases, in that order; junction bases with no gene match: 10. The CDR3 totals 16 residues. CDR3 coding DNA: TGCGCCAGCAGCAACATACTAGCGGGGAGGGAAGATACGCAGTATTTT. Protein product: CASSNILAGREDTQYF.

V is TRBV6-1 and J is TRBJ2-3, with D possibly matching TRBD2 (6 bases). Germline CDR1 MNHNS, CDR2 SASEGT. Trimming removed 0 bases from V and 5 bases from J, with 6 bases in between. This CDR3 has 13 residues. Written as DNA, the CDR3 is TGTGCCAGCAGTGAAGCGCGGGGAGATACGCAGTATTTT. Translation gives CASSEARGDTQYF.